This T cell receptor beta chain was found in a study of cytomegalovirus exposure and HLA in healthy donors. Libraries were prepared by immunoSEQ multiplex PCR; TCRdb keeps only in-frame clonotypes and omits some of them. The sample has 150,000 to 180,000 clones; around 84% are singletons. The CDR3 is 14 amino acids. Germline CDR1 and CDR2: SGDLS and YYNGEE. After removal of 3 bases from V and 6 bases from J, the junction contained 6 bases not matched to a gene. The sequencing sample was made of PBMCs. The chain recombines TRBV9 with TRBJ2-1, with 7 nucleotides matching TRBD2. The clonotype originates from a human donor in good health. CDR3 DNA: TGTGCCAGCAGCGCCTCTAGGACTAGCAATGAGCAGTTCTTC. Protein product: CASSASRTSNEQFF.